The present entry profiles one T cell receptor beta chain with its context. Its antigen is as yet unknown. V shed 0 bases and J shed 1 base, with 18 bases lying between them. This CDR3 spans 17 amino acids. Germline CDR1 is SQVTM and CDR2 is ANQGSEA. The source of the sample is a study of response to subunit inactivated influenza vaccine. Study outcomes and limitations: The authors put forward the suggestion that each seasonal influenza vaccination may bring in only a limited number of new T cells.

TCRdb redid the calling of the RT-PCR reads with MiXCR, one entry per CDR3 protein. The sample records 170,000 or so distinct CDR3 sequences, roughly 10% being singletons. V gene TRBV29-1 combines with J gene TRBJ2-5; a weak D match, TRBD1 (6 bases). This sequence originates from a man aged 50-75 years who received an inactivated influenza vaccine. The sample here was CD8+ T cells sorted from PBMCs, taken around 25 months after vaccination. CDR3 amino acids: CSVEDPTRGAAQETQYF. The DNA of the CDR3 is TGCAGCGTTGAAGACCCGACCAGGGGCGCGGCCCAAGAGACCCAGTACTTC.